This T cell receptor (beta chain) was sequenced for a study of radiotherapy plus CTLA-4 blockade in lung cancer. At the level of the study: Among patients, approximately 19% showed objective responses, and over 30% had disease control.

The germline V gene has CDR1 SEHNR and CDR2 FQNEAQ (reference sequence). The CDR3 runs to 15 residues. V shed 4 bases, J shed 5 bases, and the junction held 10 bases outside the gene matches. The table came from immunoSEQ multiplex PCR; TCRdb's copy has only in-frame clones and leaves some out. The data contain some 66,000 clones, about 85% of them singletons. Findings and caveats of the study: Some TCR clones had been derived from tumors. These clones expanded in peripheral blood after radiotherapy plus ipilimumab. Early clone dynamics of blood T cells, plus interferon-beta, reportedly predicted response best.

Worth noting for this clone: Its specificity is not known.

The sequencing used peripheral blood, collected from a patient treated with radiotherapy plus ipilimumab. The chain couples TRBV7-9 to TRBJ2-7; TRBD2 aligns across 8 bases. This TCR was recovered from a human donor with non-small cell lung cancer who had a partial response to radiotherapy plus ipilimumab. CDR3 coding DNA: TGTGCCAGCAGCTATCGGGGGGGGGTTTCCAACGAGCAGTACTTC. Translated, it gives CASSYRGGVSNEQYF.